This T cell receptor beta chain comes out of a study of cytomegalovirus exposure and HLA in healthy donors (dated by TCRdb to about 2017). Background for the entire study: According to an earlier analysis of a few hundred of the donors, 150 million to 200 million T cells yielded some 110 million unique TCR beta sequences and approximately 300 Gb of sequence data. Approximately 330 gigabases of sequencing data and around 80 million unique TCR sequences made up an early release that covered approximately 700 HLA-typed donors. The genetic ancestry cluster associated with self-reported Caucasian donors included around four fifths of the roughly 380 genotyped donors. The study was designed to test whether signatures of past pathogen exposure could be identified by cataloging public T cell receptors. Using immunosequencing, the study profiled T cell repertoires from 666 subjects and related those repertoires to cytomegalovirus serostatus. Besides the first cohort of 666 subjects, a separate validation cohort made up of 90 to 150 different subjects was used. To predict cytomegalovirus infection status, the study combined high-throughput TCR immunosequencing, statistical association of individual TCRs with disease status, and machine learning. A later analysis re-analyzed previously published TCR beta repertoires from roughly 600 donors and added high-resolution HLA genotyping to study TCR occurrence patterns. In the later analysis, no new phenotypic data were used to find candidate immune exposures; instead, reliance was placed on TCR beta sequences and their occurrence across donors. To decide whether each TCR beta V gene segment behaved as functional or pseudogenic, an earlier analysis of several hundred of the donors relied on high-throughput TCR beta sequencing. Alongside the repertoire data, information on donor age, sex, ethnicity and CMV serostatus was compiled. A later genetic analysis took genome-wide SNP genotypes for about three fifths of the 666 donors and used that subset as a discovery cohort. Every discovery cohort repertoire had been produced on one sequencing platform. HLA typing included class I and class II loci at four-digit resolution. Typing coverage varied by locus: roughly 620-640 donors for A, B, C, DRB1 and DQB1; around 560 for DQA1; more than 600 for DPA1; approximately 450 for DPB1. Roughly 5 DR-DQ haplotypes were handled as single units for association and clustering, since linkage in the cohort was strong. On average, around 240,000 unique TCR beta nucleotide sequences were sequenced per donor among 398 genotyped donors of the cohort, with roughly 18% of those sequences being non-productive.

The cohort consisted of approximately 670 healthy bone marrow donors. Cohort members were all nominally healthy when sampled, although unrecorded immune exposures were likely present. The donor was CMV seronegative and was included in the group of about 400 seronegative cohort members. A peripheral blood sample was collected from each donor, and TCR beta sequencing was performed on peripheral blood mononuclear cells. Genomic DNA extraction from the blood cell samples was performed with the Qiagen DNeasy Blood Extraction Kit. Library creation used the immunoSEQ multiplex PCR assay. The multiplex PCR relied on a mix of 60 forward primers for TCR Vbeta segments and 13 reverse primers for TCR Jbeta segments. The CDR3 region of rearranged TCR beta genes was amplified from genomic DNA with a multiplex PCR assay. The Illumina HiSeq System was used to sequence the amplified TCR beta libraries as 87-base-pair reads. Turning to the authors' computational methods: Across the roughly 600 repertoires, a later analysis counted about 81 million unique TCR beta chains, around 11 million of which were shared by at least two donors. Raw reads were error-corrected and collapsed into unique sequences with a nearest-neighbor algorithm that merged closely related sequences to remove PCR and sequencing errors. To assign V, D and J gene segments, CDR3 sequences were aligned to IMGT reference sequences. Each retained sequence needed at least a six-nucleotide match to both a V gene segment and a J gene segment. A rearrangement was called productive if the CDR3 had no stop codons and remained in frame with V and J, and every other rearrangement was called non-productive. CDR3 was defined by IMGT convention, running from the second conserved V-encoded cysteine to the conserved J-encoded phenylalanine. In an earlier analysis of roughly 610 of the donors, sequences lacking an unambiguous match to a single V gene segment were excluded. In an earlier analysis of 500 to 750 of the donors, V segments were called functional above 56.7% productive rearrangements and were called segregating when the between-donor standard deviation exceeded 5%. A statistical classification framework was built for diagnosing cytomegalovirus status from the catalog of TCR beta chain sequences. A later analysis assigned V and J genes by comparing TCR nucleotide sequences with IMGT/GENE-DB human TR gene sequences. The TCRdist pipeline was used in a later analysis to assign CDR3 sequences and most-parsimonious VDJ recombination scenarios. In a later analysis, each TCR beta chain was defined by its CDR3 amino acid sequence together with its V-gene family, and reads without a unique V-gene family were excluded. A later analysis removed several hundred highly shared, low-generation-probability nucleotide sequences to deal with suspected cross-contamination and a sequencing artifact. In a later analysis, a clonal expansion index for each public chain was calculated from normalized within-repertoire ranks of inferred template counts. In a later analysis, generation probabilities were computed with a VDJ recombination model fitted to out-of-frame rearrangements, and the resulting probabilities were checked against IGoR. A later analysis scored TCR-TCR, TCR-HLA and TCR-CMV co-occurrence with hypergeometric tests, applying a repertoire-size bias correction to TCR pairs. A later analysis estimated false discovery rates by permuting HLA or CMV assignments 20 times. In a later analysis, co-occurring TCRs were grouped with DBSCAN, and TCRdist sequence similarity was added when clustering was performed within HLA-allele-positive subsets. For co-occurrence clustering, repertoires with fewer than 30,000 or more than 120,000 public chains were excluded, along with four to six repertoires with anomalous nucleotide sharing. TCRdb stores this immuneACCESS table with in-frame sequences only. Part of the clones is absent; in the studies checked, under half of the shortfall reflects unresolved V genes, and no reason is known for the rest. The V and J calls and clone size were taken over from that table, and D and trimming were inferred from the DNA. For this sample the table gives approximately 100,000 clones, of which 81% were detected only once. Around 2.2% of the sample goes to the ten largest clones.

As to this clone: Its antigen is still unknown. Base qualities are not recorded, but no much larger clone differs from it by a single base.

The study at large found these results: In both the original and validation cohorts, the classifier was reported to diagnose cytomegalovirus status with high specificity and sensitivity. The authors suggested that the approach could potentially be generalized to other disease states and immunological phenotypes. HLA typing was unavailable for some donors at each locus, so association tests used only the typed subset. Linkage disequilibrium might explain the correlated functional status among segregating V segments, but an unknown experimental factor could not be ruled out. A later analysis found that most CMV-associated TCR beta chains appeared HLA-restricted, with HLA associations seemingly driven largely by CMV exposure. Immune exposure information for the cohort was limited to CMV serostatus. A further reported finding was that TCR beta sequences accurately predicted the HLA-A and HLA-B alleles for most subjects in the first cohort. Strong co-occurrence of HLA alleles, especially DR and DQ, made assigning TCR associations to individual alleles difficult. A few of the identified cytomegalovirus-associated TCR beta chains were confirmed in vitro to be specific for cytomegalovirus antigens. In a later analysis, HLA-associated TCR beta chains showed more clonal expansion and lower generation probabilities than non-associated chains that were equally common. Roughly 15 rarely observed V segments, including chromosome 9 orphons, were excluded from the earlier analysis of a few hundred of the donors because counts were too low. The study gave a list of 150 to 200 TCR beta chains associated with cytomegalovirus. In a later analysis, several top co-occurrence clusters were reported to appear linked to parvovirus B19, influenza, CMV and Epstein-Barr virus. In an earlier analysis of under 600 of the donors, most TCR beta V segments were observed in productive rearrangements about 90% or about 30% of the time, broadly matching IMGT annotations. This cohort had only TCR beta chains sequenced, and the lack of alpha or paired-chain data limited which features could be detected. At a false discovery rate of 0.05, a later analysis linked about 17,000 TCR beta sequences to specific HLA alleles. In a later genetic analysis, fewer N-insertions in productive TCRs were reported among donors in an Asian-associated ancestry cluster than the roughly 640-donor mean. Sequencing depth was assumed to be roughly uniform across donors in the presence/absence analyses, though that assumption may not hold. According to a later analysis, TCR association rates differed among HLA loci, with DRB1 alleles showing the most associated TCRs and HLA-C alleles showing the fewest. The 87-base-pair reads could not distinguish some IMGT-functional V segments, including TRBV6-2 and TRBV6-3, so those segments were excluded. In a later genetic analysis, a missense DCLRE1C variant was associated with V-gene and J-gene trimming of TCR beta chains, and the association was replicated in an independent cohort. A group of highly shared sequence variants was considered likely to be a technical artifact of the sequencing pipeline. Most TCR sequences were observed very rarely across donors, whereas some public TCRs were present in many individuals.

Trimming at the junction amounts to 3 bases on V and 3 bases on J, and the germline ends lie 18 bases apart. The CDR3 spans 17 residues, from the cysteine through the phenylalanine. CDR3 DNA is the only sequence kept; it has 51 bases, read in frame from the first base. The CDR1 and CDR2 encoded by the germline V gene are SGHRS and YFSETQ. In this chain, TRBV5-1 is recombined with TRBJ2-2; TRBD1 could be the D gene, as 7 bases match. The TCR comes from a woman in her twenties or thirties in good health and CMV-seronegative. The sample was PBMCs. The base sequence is TGCGCCAGCAGCTCCCGGACAGGCGGGATTTACACCGGGGAGCTGTTTTTT. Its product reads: CASSSRTGGIYTGELFF. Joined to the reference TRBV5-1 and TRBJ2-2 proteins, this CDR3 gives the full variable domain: KAGVTQTPRYLIKTRGQQVTLSCSPISGHRSVSWYQQTPGQGLQFLFEYFSETQRNKGNFPGRFSGRQFSNSRSEMNVSTLELGDSALYLCASSSRTGGIYTGELFFGEGSRLTVL.